This T cell receptor beta chain was profiled in a study of blood T cell repertoires in COVID-19. Study context: T cells, B-cell-depleted T cells, or PBMCs provided the cDNA or gDNA that served as material.

CDR3 size: 15 residues. V gave up 0 bases and J gave up 0 bases, with 9 bases separating them. Germline V CDR1 and CDR2: MGHRA, YSYEKL. Data came from immunoSEQ multiplex PCR; TCRdb stores just in-frame clones and leaves some out. The sample yields about 70,000 clones, about four fifths seen once. There are a few counts of this clone. V is TRBV4-1 and J is TRBJ2-7, with a tentative D call TRBD2 (6 bases). Sequences were obtained from peripheral blood. The TCR was taken from a woman in her sixties or seventies with acute or convalescent COVID-19. The CDR3 loop reads CASSQEGGSSYEQYF. CDR3 sequence (DNA): TGCGCCAGCAGCCAAGAAGGAGGGAGCTCCTACGAGCAGTACTTC.